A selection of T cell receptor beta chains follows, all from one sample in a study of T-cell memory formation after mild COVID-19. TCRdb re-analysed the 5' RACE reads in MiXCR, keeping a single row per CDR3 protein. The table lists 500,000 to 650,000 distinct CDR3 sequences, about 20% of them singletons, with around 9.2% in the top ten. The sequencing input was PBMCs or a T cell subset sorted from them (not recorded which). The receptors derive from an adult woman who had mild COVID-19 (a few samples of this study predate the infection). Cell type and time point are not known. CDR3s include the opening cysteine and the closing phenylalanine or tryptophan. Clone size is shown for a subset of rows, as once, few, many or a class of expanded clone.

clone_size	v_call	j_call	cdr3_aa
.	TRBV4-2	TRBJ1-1	CASSQDPQTEAFF
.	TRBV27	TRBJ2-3	CASSLTTSGRAGDTQYF
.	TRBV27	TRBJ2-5	CASSLQRGGPGETQYF
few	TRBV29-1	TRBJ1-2	CSVANRGYYGYTF
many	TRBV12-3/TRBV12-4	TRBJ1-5	CASGGNQPQHF
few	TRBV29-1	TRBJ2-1	CSVAEQGNEQFF
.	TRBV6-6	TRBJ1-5	CASSYSRTGAGQGGQPQHF
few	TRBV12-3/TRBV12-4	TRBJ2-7	CASSPSRRGRDEQYF
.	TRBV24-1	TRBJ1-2	CAAGTEYYGYTF
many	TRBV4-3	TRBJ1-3	CASSQDYRGTGNTIYF
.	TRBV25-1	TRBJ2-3	CASSGRGKDTQYF
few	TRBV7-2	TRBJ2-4	CASSLVAPGLAGRNIQYF
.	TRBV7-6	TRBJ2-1	CASSFGDAVLNNEQFF
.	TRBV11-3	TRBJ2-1	CASSLGLASTEQFF
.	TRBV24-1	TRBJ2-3	CATSDLNRDRVTDTQYF
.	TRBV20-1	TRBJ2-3	CSARGPGLAGKGGTQYF
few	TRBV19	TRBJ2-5	CASSGRGLGAETQYF
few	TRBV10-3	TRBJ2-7	CAISVQRLYEQYF
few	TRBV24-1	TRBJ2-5	CATSDLTSWDKETQYF
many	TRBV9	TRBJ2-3	CASSGTLPGDTQYF
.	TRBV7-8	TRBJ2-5	CASSLARSETQYF
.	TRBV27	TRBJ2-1	CASRQGTSPAPYNEQFF
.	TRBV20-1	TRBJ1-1	CSAGDSPNTEAFF
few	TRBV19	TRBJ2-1	CASSPSSGGFYNEQFF
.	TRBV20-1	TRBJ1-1	CSARKWGKVDTEAFF
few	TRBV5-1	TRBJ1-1	CASSLGQGKTEAFF
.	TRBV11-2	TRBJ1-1	CASSFYRGGNTEAFF
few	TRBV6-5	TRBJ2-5	CASTVGLQETQYF
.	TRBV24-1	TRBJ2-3	CATSDWGDGTDTQYF
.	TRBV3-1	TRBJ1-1	CASSQGGAEAFF
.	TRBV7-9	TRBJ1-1	CANTQVLNTEAFF
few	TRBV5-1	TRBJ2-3	CASSLASGGAGTDTQYF
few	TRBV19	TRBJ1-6	CASSSTSGFLLALHF